The 22 T cell receptor beta chains below come from one sample, sequenced in a study of patients and donors after allogeneic stem cell transplantation. In TCRdb, the RT-PCR reads were re-called with MiXCR into one record per CDR3 protein. This table has a few hundred thousand distinct CDR3 sequences, 38% appearing once. Sequencing used blood, either unsorted or a sorted T cell fraction (not recorded which). Receptors originate from a human donor who was either an allogeneic HSCT recipient or a stem cell or donor lymphocyte infusion donor (not recorded which). It is not recorded whose cells these are; they may come from a transplant donor.

This clonotype occurred many times. This chain connects TRBV7-2 to TRBJ1-1; D is undetermined. CDR1 is SGHTA, CDR2 FQGNSA, per germline. The CDR3 extends over 14 amino acids. V lost 1 base and J lost 4, with 10 bases in between. DNA of the CDR3: TGTGCCAGCAGCTTAGGAGGGAGACGCACTGAAGCTTTCTTT. It specifies CASSLGGRRTEAFF.

This clonotype was observed a few times. CDR3 protein: CSAPLGAFTGELFF. The CDR3 bases are TGCAGTGCTCCACTAGGGGCCTTCACCGGGGAGCTGTTTTTT. This chain connects TRBV20-1 to TRBJ2-2; D may match TRBD1 or TRBD2 (5 bases each). The CDR3 is made up of 14 amino acids. Looked up from germline, CDR1 is DFQATT and CDR2 is SNEGSKA (reference sequence). Trimming shortened V by 5 bases and J by 4 bases, and 14 bases separated the two germline ends.

A remark on this clonotype: Relative to the germline gene, one junction end is altered; a read error may explain this. The chain employs TRBV5-1 and TRBJ2-2, with unresolved D. The CDR3 covers 14 residues. Germline loops: CDR1 SGHRS, CDR2 YFSETQ. CDR3 region: CASSPGLLTEELFF. CDR3 bases: TGCGCCAGCAGCCCCGGCCTATTAACCGAGGAGCTGTTTTTT. Supplemented by reference TRBV5-1 and TRBJ2-2, the full variable domain reads KAGVTQTPRYLIKTRGQQVTLSCSPISGHRSVSWYQQTPGQGLQFLFEYFSETQRNKGNFPGRFSGRQFSNSRSEMNVSTLELGDSALYLCASSPGLLTEELFFGEGSRLTVL.

The rearrangement links TRBV5-5 to TRBJ1-1; D is unclear. The germline V gene has CDR1 SGHKS and CDR2 YYEKEE (reference sequence). The CDR3 totals 15 residues. V was trimmed by 0 bases and J by 1 base, leaving 10 bases between them. CDR3 DNA: TGTGCCAGCAGCTTGGGCCAAGGGCAGAACACTGAAGCTTTCTTT. Translating it yields CASSLGQGQNTEAFF.

This chain connects TRBV11-2 to TRBJ2-5, with D perhaps TRBD2 (6 bases). This CDR3 contains 12 residues. Germline loops: CDR1 SGHAT, CDR2 FQNNGV. The V end was cut by 3 bases, the J end by 4 bases, with 6 bases between. The CDR3 sequence: CASSFGGETQYF. The CDR3 DNA is TGTGCCAGCAGCTTCGGGGGAGAGACCCAGTACTTC.

This clonotype came up a few times. This chain joins TRBV13 and TRBJ2-1; D ambiguous. V was pared by 0 bases and J by 10 bases, with 7 bases between. CDR3 size: 12 residues. CDR1 PRHDT and CDR2 FYEKMQ come from the germline V gene (reference sequence). The DNA of the CDR3 is TGTGCCAGCAGCTTAGGGGGAATGGAGCAGTTCTTC. Translated: CASSLGGMEQFF.

This clonotype appeared a few times. The chain uses TRBV12-3 or TRBV12-4 and TRBJ1-2; perhaps TRBD1 as D (6 bases). This CDR3 has 13 amino acids. V was pared by 6 bases and J by 8 bases, with 16 bases between. CDR3 residues: CASSLGGSRGYTF. As DNA, the CDR3 is TGTGCCAGCAGCCTAGGGGGAAGTAGGGGCTACACCTTC.

The chain joins TRBV7-6 to TRBJ2-7; D is unresolved. CDR3 size: 14 residues. Trimming stripped 2 bases from V and 0 bases from J, with 8 bases between. Looked up from germline, CDR1 is SGHVS and CDR2 is FNYEAQ. CDR3 in DNA: TGTGCCAGCAGCTTACTAACCGACTCCTACGAGCAGTACTTC. Encoded protein: CASSLLTDSYEQYF.

This rearrangement joins TRBV20-1 to TRBJ1-1; possible D gene TRBD1, 5 bases. CDR3 length: 13 amino acids. Per the germline V gene, CDR1 is DFQATT and CDR2 is SNEGSKA (reference sequence). V was shortened by 5 bases and J by 2 bases, with 12 bases between the two germline ends. DNA of the CDR3: TGCAGTGCTTTCCTGGGGGGAAACACTGAAGCTTTCTTT. The encoded protein is CSAFLGGNTEAFF.

The chain couples TRBV12-3 or TRBV12-4 to TRBJ1-1; tentative D call: TRBD1 (6 bases). Trimming pared 5 bases from V and 1 base from J, leaving 11 bases between. The CDR3 has 14 residues. The CDR3 region is CASSPTGRNTEAFF. The CDR3 DNA reads as TGTGCCAGCAGTCCGACAGGCAGGAACACTGAAGCTTTCTTT.

The chain recombines TRBV20-1 with TRBJ1-2, with 7 bases matching TRBD1. CDR3 length equals 12 residues. The ends lost 3 bases at V and 4 bases at J; junction bases unmatched: 2. Germline loops: CDR1 DFQATT, CDR2 SNEGSKA (reference sequence). The chain's CDR3 is CSASAGGYGYTF. For the CDR3, the DNA is TGCAGTGCTAGTGCAGGGGGCTATGGCTACACCTTC.

This chain joins TRBV12-3 or TRBV12-4 and TRBJ2-7; D possibly corresponds to TRBD2 (6 bases). CDR3 length: 13 residues. Trimming stripped 7 bases from V and 5 bases from J, with 15 bases between. The CDR3 coding sequence is TGTGCCAGCACCCGACGTCCGGGGGACGAGCAGTACTTC. It yields the protein CASTRRPGDEQYF.

The chain combines TRBV5-5 with TRBJ2-6; D not resolved. CDR1 is SGHKS, CDR2 YYEKEE, per germline (reference sequence). This CDR3 contains 16 residues. The V gene lost 2 bases and the J gene lost 2 bases, with 11 bases spanning the gap. CDR3 coding DNA: TGTGCCAGCAGCTTTCCACAGCACGCTGGGGCCAACGTCCTGACTTTC. Its protein is CASSFPQHAGANVLTF.

This chain connects TRBV5-1 to TRBJ1-2; 9 bases map to TRBD1. Germline loops: CDR1 SGHRS, CDR2 YFSETQ. The CDR3 contains 16 residues. V dropped 6 bases and J dropped 4; count of bases not matched to a gene: 13. The CDR3 region is CASTQLVGQGPYGYTF. In nucleotides, the CDR3 is TGCGCCAGCACCCAACTTGTCGGACAGGGGCCCTATGGCTACACCTTC.

The genes are TRBV6-2 or TRBV6-3 and TRBJ1-2; D might be TRBD1 (5 bases). This CDR3 is built from 14 residues. V gave up 4 bases and J gave up 3 bases, with 12 bases separating them. Germline CDR1 and CDR2: MNHEY and SVGEGT. The CDR3 loop is CASSFLTGHYGYTF. CDR3 DNA: TGTGCCAGCAGTTTTCTCACGGGACACTATGGCTACACCTTC.

The V call is TRBV2, the J call TRBJ2-5, with TRBD2 matching 8 bases. From germline, CDR1 is SNHLY and CDR2 FYNNEI. Trimming took 4 bases from V and 0 from J; bases not matched to a gene: 1. The length of the CDR3 is 14 residues. CDR3 sequence reads: CASSGLAYQETQYF. The CDR3 DNA follows: TGTGCCAGCAGTGGACTAGCGTACCAAGAGACCCAGTACTTC.

V usage is TRBV12-3 or TRBV12-4 and J usage is TRBJ1-3; D is ambiguous. Between the trimmed V and J ends, which lost 6 bases and 0 bases, there was a span of 15 bases. The CDR3 totals 16 residues. The CDR3 is CASRLDGPSSGNTIYF. CDR3 nucleotide sequence: TGTGCCAGCAGACTGGACGGTCCGAGCTCTGGAAACACCATATATTTT.

V and J are TRBV5-1 and TRBJ2-7; D gene unclear. Germline CDR1 and CDR2: SGHRS and YFSETQ. The CDR3 is 12 amino acids. V was cut by 0 bases and J by 4 bases, with 5 bases left in between. The chain's CDR3 is CASSLDEYEQYF. The CDR3 DNA sequence: TGCGCCAGCAGCTTGGATGAGTACGAGCAGTACTTC.

The chain recombines TRBV5-1 with TRBJ1-5; D perhaps matches TRBD1 (6 bases). Germline loops: CDR1 SGHRS, CDR2 YFSETQ. The CDR3 is made up of 16 amino acids. Trimming stripped 0 bases from V and 6 bases from J, with 16 bases between. The CDR3 is CASSLVAGGGGQPQHF. The CDR3 DNA reads TGCGCCAGCAGCTTGGTGGCGGGGGGCGGAGGTCAGCCCCAGCATTTT. Full variable domain (rest looked up from reference TRBV5-1 and TRBJ1-5): KAGVTQTPRYLIKTRGQQVTLSCSPISGHRSVSWYQQTPGQGLQFLFEYFSETQRNKGNFPGRFSGRQFSNSRSEMNVSTLELGDSALYLCASSLVAGGGGQPQHFGDGTRLSIL.

This clonotype has a handful of counts. This chain uses TRBV5-1 with TRBJ2-3, with a tentative D call TRBD2 (5 bases). Germline V gene sequence: CDR1 SGHRS, CDR2 YFSETQ. The CDR3 spans 13 residues. V lost 7 bases, J lost 2 bases, and 11 bases lay in between. CDR3 amino acids: CASGRDPTDTQYF. The CDR3 DNA sequence: TGCGCCAGCGGACGGGATCCCACAGATACGCAGTATTTT. Combining the CDR3 with reference TRBV5-1 and TRBJ2-3 gives the whole variable domain KAGVTQTPRYLIKTRGQQVTLSCSPISGHRSVSWYQQTPGQGLQFLFEYFSETQRNKGNFPGRFSGRQFSNSRSEMNVSTLELGDSALYLCASGRDPTDTQYFGPGTRLTVL.

This clonotype has just a few counts. This chain links TRBV12-3 or TRBV12-4 with TRBJ1-1; D call uncertain. V was pared by 6 bases and J by 8 bases, with 16 bases between. The CDR3 sequence is 13 residues long. CDR3 sequence (DNA): TGTGCCAGCAGACTGGGCGTATTGAGAGAAGCTTTCTTT. Residues: CASRLGVLREAFF.

This clonotype turned up a few times. V usage is TRBV29-1 and J usage is TRBJ2-5, with D perhaps TRBD2 (7 bases). V shed 7 bases and J shed 4 bases, with 22 bases lying between them. This CDR3 comprises 15 residues. The germline V gene has CDR1 SQVTM and CDR2 ANQGSEA. CDR3 loop: CSARGGADPSETQYF. The CDR3 nucleotides are TGCAGCGCCCGAGGGGGGGCCGACCCCTCAGAGACCCAGTACTTC.